Reported below is one TCR beta chain. In germline, CDR1 is SNHLY, CDR2 FYNNEI. V dropped 8 bases and J dropped 6; count of bases not matched to a gene: 8. There are 15 residues in the CDR3. This sample was taken from a study of blood T cell repertoires in COVID-19. Study-level background: There were acute and convalescent COVID-19 samples, and they came from the United States, Italy and Spain. From T cells, B-cell-depleted T cells, or PBMCs came the material, which was cDNA or gDNA.

Authors' analysis steps: Amplification from reference gene primers served as the basis for estimated nucleated cell counts. Profiled with immunoSEQ multiplex PCR; TCRdb holds only in-frame clones, not every one. Clone size and the V and J calls come from that table; the DNA yielded D and trimming. The sample gives 200,000 to 250,000 clones, roughly 85% of which show up once; approximately 4% is in the top ten. The sequenced sample was peripheral blood. This receptor was taken from a woman aged 80 or older with acute or convalescent COVID-19. The rearrangement uses TRBV2 and TRBJ2-2; 11 bases match TRBD2. The CDR3 here is CASHRNSGGAGELFF. In DNA, the CDR3 is TGTGCCAGCCACAGGAATAGCGGGGGGGCCGGGGAGCTGTTTTTT.